This TCR beta chain was profiled in a study of T cell repertoires in cytomegalovirus infection. Study-level information: Both recently identified HLA-C-restricted and well-studied HLA-B-restricted CMV epitopes were used in the study. Signatures in public TCR beta sequences pointed to both CMV infection and matching HLA type.

Per the germline V gene, CDR1 is MGHRA and CDR2 is YSYEKL. CDR3 length: 15 amino acids. Regarding the study as a whole: Dominating the ex vivo response were HLA-C-restricted CMV-specific TCR beta clonotypes. Carriage of CMV together with the relevant HLA was identifiable through cumulative public TCR beta family frequency.

Concerning this clonotype: Antigen: not known. Compared with germline, one end of the junction differs, possibly owing to a read error.

TCRdb re-called the reads through MiXCR, storing one row per CDR3 protein. The sample records some 940,000 distinct CDR3 sequences, approximately 30% being singletons. The sequenced sample was cultured CD8+ T cells from PBMCs, obtained from culture after CMV antigen stimulation. This TCR came from a human donor in good health (CMV status not recorded). Some clones in this sample may be carry-over from other donors' samples. This chain links TRBV4-1 with TRBJ1-2; D is perhaps TRBD1 (5 bases). In DNA form, the CDR3 reads TGCGTCAGCAGCCAAGAAAAGACAGCCTCCTATGGCTACACCTTC. This codes for CVSSQEKTASYGYTF.